In its sample, the clone carrying this TCR beta chain was seen a few times. No antigen is known for it. The sample belongs to a study of identical twins. TCRdb re-derived calls from the 5' RACE reads in MiXCR, one entry per CDR3 protein. The table includes about 520,000 distinct CDR3 sequences, approximately 22% detected once. The CDR3 sequence is 17 residues long. The junction had 11 bases not matched to a gene; V was cut back by 2 bases and J by 6 bases. Study-wide results and limits: With abundant cord blood beta clonotypes, insertions were fewer; memory repertoires showed no such pattern.

This sample also belongs to another study, concerning T cells expressing NK-cell markers. That source notes: In several experiments, sorting was restricted to alpha-beta TCR T cells by an anti-gamma-delta TCR antibody. Dominant NKG2C+ clonotypes in roughly 6 donors made up roughly 1.0-7.0% of CD8+ T cells. The CD3+CD56-NKG2C+ fraction was also led by these clonotypes in a handful of donors.

The J gene is TRBJ2-7, the V gene TRBV12-3 or TRBV12-4, with TRBD2 matching over 12 bases. The origin of this receptor is a woman between 18 and 30 years old in good health. The sequencing sample was made of CD4+ T cells sorted from blood. CDR3 DNA: TGTGCCAGCAGTTTATCGAGGGCACTAGCGGGAGGTGGCGAGCAGTACTTC. This translates into CASSLSRALAGGGEQYF.